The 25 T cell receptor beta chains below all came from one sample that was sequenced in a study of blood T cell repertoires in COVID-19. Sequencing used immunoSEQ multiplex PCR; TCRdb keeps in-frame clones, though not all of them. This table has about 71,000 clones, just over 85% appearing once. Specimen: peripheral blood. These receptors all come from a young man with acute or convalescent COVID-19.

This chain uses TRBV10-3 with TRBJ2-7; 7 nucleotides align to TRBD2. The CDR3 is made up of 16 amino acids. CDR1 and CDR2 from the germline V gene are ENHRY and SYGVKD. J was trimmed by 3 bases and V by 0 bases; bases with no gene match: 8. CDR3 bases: TGTGCCATCAGTGAGTCGCGCGGGAGAGGAATCTACGAGCAGTACTTC. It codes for CAISESRGRGIYEQYF.

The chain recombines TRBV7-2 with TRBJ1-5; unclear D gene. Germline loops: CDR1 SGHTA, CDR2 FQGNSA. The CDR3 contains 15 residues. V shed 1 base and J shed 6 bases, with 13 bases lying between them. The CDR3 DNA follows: TGTGCCAGCAGCTTAGTCGGGGAATCGAGTCAGCCCCAGCATTTT. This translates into CASSLVGESSQPQHF.

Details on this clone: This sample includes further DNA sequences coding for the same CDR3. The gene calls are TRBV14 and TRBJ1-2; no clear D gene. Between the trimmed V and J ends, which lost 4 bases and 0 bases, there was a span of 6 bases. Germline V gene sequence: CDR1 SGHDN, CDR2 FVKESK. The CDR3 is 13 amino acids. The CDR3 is CASSRQTNYGYTF. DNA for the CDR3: TGTGCCAGCAGCCGGCAGACTAACTATGGCTACACCTTC.

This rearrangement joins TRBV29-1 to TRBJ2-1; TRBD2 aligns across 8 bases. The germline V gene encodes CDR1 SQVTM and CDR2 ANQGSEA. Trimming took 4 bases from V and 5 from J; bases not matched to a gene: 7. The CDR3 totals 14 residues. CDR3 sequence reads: CSVGGGLADNEQFF. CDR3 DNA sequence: TGCAGCGTTGGAGGTGGACTAGCCGACAATGAGCAGTTCTTC.

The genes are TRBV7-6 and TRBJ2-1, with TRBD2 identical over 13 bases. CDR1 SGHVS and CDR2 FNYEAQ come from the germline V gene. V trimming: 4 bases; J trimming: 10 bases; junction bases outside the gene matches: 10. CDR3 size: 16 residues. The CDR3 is CASSSGLAGPGGEQFF. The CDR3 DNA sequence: TGTGCCAGCAGCTCGGGACTAGCGGGACCTGGCGGGGAGCAGTTCTTC.

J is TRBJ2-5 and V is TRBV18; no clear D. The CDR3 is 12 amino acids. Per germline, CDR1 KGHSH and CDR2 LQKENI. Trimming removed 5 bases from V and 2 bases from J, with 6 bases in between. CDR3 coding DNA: TGTGCCAGCTCATTCTCTCAAGAGACCCAGTACTTC. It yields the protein CASSFSQETQYF. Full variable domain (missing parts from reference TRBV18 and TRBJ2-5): NAGVMQNPRHLVRRRGQEARLRCSPMKGHSHVYWYRQLPEEGLKFMVYLQKENIIDESGMPKERFSAEFPKEGPSILRIQQVVRGDSAAYFCASSFSQETQYFGPGTRLLVL.

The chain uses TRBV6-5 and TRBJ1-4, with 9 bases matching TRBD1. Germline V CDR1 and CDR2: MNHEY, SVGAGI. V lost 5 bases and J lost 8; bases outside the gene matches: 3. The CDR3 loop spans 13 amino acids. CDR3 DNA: TGTGCCAGCAGTCGGGGGACAGGGGAAAAACTGTTTTTT. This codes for CASSRGTGEKLFF.

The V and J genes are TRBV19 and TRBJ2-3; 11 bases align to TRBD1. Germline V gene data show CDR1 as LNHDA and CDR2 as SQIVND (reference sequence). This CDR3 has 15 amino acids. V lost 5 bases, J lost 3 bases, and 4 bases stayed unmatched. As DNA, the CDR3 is TGTGCCAGTAGTCGAGGGACAGGGGGAACAGATACGCAGTATTTT. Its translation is CASSRGTGGTDTQYF.

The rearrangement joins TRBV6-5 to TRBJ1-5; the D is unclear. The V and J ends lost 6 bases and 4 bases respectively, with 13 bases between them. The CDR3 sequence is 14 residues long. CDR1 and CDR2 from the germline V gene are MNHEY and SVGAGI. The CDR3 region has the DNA TGTGCCAGCAGACCTGGCCATCCGAATCAGCCCCAGCATTTT. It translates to CASRPGHPNQPQHF.

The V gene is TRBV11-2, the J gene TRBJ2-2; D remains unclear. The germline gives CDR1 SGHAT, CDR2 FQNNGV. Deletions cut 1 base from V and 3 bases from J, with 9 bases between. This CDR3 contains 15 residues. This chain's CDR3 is CASSLAESYTGELFF. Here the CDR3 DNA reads TGTGCCAGCAGCTTAGCCGAGTCATACACCGGGGAGCTGTTTTTT.

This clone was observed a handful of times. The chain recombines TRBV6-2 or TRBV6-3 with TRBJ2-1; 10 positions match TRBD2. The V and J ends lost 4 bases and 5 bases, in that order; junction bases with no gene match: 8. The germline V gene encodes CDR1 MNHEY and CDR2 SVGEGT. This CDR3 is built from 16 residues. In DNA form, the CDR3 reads TGTGCCAGCAGTTTTCAGCGGGGGGGCCCTAACAATGAGCAGTTCTTC. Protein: CASSFQRGGPNNEQFF.

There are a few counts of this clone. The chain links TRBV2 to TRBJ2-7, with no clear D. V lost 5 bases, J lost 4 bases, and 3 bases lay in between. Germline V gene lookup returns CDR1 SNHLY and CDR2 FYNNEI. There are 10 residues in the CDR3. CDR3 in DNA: TGTGCCAGCAGTCAATACGAGCAGTACTTC. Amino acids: CASSQYEQYF.

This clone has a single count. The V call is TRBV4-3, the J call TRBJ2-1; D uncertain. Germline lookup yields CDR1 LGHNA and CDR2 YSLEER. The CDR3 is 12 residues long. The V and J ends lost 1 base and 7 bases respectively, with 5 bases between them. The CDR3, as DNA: TGCGCCAGCAGCCAAGCTCGGAATGAGCAGTTCTTC. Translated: CASSQARNEQFF.

CDR3 nucleotides: TGTGCCAGCAGTGATTTGGGGGGAATGAGTGAAAAACTGTTTTTT. This gives the protein CASSDLGGMSEKLFF. The V gene is TRBV2, the J gene TRBJ1-4; a weak D match, TRBD1 (5 bases). The CDR3 sequence is 15 residues long. Trimming stripped 3 bases from V and 7 bases from J, with 15 bases between. CDR1 SNHLY and CDR2 FYNNEI come from the germline V gene.

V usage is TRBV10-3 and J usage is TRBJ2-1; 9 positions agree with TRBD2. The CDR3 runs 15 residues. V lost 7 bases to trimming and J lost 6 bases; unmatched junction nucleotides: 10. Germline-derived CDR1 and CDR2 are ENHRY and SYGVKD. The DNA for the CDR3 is TGTGCCATCAAGGCCGGGCCTAGCGGGGTCAATGAGCAGTTCTTC. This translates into CAIKAGPSGVNEQFF.

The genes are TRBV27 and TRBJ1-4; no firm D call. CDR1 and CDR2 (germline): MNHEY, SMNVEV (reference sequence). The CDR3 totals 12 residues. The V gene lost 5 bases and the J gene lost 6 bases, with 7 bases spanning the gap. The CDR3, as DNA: TGTGCCAGCAGTCATCGGGATGAAAAACTGTTTTTT. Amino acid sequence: CASSHRDEKLFF.

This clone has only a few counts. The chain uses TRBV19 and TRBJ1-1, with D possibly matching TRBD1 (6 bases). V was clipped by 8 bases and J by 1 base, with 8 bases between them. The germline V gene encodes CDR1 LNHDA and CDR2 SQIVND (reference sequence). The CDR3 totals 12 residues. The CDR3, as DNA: TGTGCCAGTGCACAGGGGAACACTGAAGCTTTCTTT. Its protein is CASAQGNTEAFF.

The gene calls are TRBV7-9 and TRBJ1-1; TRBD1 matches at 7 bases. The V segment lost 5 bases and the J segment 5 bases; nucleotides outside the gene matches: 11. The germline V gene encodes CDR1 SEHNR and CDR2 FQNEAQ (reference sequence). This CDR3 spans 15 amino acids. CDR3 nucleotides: TGTGCCAGCAGCAACTGGGACAGAGGGCTTACTGAAGCTTTCTTT. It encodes CASSNWDRGLTEAFF.

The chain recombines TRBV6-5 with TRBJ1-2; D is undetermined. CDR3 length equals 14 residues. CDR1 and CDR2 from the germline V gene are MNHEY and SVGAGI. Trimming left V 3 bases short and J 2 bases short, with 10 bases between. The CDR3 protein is CASSYNVGNYGYTF. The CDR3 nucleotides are TGTGCCAGCAGTTATAACGTCGGGAACTATGGCTACACCTTC.

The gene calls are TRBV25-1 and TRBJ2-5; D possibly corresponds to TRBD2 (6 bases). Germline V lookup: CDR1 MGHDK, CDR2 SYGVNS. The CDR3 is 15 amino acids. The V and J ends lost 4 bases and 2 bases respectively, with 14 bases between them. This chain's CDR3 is CASSGYTGSQETQYF. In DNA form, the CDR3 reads TGTGCCAGCAGTGGTTACACCGGGAGTCAAGAGACCCAGTACTTC.

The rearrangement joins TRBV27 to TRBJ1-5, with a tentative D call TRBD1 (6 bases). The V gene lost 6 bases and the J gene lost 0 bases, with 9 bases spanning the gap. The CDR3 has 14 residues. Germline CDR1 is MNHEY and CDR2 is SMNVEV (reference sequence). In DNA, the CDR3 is TGTGCCAGCAGCGACAGGTATAGCAATCAGCCCCAGCATTTT. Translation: CASSDRYSNQPQHF.

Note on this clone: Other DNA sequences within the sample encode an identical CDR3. CDR3 bases: TGTGCCAGCAGCCCAGGACAGGGCGACTATGGCTACACCTTC. This codes for CASSPGQGDYGYTF. The genes are TRBV4-2 and TRBJ1-2; 8 bases map to TRBD1. The CDR3 contains 14 residues. Looked up from germline, CDR1 is LGHNA and CDR2 is YNFKEQ. J was trimmed by 3 bases and V by 4 bases; bases with no gene match: 4.

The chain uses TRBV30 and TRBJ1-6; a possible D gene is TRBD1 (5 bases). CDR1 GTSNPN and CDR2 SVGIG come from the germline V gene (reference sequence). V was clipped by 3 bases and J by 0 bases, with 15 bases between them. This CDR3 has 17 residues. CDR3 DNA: TGTGCCTGGAGCGACTCTAACCAGGGCTCCTATAATTCACCCCTCCACTTT. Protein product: CAWSDSNQGSYNSPLHF.

CDR3 sequence reads: CASKRGGRANTDTQYF. DNA for the CDR3: TGTGCCAGCAAACGCGGGGGTCGCGCTAACACAGATACGCAGTATTTT. V usage is TRBV2 and J usage is TRBJ2-3; 7 nucleotides agree with TRBD2. V trimming: 7 bases; J trimming: 2 bases; junction bases outside the gene matches: 12. The CDR3 length is 16 residues. Germline lookup yields CDR1 SNHLY and CDR2 FYNNEI. Full variable domain (rest looked up from reference TRBV2 and TRBJ2-3): EPEVTQTPSHQVTQMGQEVILRCVPISNHLYFYWYRQILGQKVEFLVSFYNNEISEKSEIFDDQFSVERPDGSNFTLKIRSTKLEDSAMYFCASKRGGRANTDTQYFGPGTRLTVL.

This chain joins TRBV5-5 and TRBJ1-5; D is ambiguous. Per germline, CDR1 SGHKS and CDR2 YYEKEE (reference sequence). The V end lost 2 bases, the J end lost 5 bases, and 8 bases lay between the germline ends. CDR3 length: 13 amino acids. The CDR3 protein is CASSFSPDQPQHF. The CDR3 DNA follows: TGTGCCAGCAGCTTCAGTCCAGATCAGCCCCAGCATTTT.